These 24 T cell receptor beta chains share one sample of origin, sequenced in a study of human T cells and chemical hapten exposure. TCRdb re-derived calls from the RACE reads in MiXCR, one entry per CDR3 protein. The sample holds around 71,000 distinct CDR3 sequences; 9.8% are singletons and the top ten take more than 2.5%. Time point: patch test 1, 2 weeks after DPC sensitization. Treatment noted: therapeutic diphenylcyclopropenone sensitization with weekly scalp DPC. The sequencing used whole blood, collected in connection with sensitization to the hapten diphenylcyclopropenone (DPC). The receptors were sampled from a middle-aged woman with alopecia areata. Some clones in this sample may be carry-over from other donors' samples.

V gene TRBV7-2 combines with J gene TRBJ2-3; possibly TRBD2 for D (7 bases). Germline-derived CDR1 and CDR2 are SGHTA and FQGNSA. The V end was cut by 5 bases, the J end by 4 bases, with 19 bases between. The CDR3 contains 16 residues. The CDR3 DNA is TGTGCCAGCAGCCGGGGGTTGGCGGGGGCCGCAGATACGCAGTATTTT. Protein product: CASSRGLAGAADTQYF.

This clonotype was recorded at least ten times. The V gene is TRBV5-1, the J gene TRBJ2-5; 14 bases line up with TRBD2. J gave up 5 bases and V 4 bases, and 7 bases lay outside the gene matches. Germline CDR1 SGHRS, CDR2 YFSETQ. The CDR3 sequence is 16 residues long. CDR3 in DNA: TGCGCCAGCAGCGACGGGACTAGCGGGGGAGGCGAGACCCAGTACTTC. Encoded protein: CASSDGTSGGGETQYF.

This clonotype was found many times. The chain carries TRBV20-1 and TRBJ1-4, with unresolved D. V gave up 1 base and J gave up 8 bases, with 8 bases separating them. CDR1 is DFQATT and CDR2 is SNEGSKA in the germline V gene (reference sequence). The CDR3 sequence is 12 residues long. CDR3 nucleotides: TGCAGTGCTAGAGCGGTTCGGGAAAAACTGTTTTTT. This sequence encodes CSARAVREKLFF.

This clonotype was seen a handful of times. This sequence joins TRBV12-3 or TRBV12-4 and TRBJ2-3; TRBD2 aligns across 8 bases. V lost 5 bases to trimming and J lost 4 bases; unmatched junction nucleotides: 11. There are 16 residues in the CDR3. In nucleotides, the CDR3 is TGTGCCAGCAGTCCCGGCAGCGGGGGTCTCTCAGATACGCAGTATTTT. This codes for CASSPGSGGLSDTQYF.

The table lists this clonotype with many counts. V and J are TRBV7-2 and TRBJ2-3; D perhaps matches TRBD2 (6 bases). V shed 2 bases and J shed 5 bases, with 17 bases lying between them. Germline-derived CDR1 and CDR2 are SGHTA and FQGNSA. CDR3 length equals 16 residues. As DNA, the CDR3 is TGTGCCAGCAGCTTACGCGCGGGGCGCCTGGGAGATACGCAGTATTTT. Translated: CASSLRAGRLGDTQYF.

As concerns this clonotype: Just one base apart from a much larger clone, this may be a read error. The V and J genes are TRBV5-1 and TRBJ2-2, with D possibly called TRBD1 or TRBD2 (5 bases each). Trimming cost V 4 bases and J 9 bases, with 13 bases left between them. The CDR3 totals 13 residues. CDR1 is SGHRS, CDR2 YFSETQ, per germline. The CDR3 nucleotides are TGCGCCAGCAGCACGGGGCAGCCCTGGGAGCTGTTTTTT. This codes for CASSTGQPWELFF.

V is TRBV6-1 and J is TRBJ1-1; D unclear. The CDR3 has 14 amino acids. Germline V gene lookup returns CDR1 MNHNS and CDR2 SASEGT. Trimming removed 7 bases from V and 4 bases from J, with 16 bases in between. In DNA, the CDR3 is TGTGCCAGCATAGGTATACGGCAAGGCACTGAAGCTTTCTTT. It translates to CASIGIRQGTEAFF.

CDR3: CASSSGGETQYF. CDR3 DNA sequence: TGTGCCAGTAGTAGCGGGGGAGAGACCCAGTACTTC. The chain is built from TRBV19 and TRBJ2-5; 7 nucleotides line up with TRBD2. CDR3 length: 12 amino acids. V was clipped by 4 bases and J by 4 bases; unmatched bases: 0. The germline V gene encodes CDR1 LNHDA and CDR2 SQIVND (reference sequence).

This clonotype appeared many times. The chain couples TRBV6-2 or TRBV6-3 to TRBJ1-2, with D maybe TRBD1 (6 bases). V gave up 6 bases and J gave up 2 bases, with 13 bases separating them. The CDR3 runs to 14 residues. Germline assignment: CDR1 MNHEY and CDR2 SVGEGT. Here the CDR3 DNA reads TGTGCCAGCAGGACGACAGGCGGAAACTATGGCTACACCTTC. Protein product: CASRTTGGNYGYTF.

The chain is built from TRBV7-9 and TRBJ2-3; D is perhaps TRBD1 or TRBD2 (6 bases each). The CDR3 has 16 residues. The germline V gene has CDR1 SEHNR and CDR2 FQNEAQ (reference sequence). Trimming removed 5 bases at V and 2 bases at J, with 17 bases between. CDR3 residues: CASSPGGSRFTDTQYF. The CDR3 bases are TGTGCCAGCAGCCCCGGGGGCAGCCGCTTCACAGATACGCAGTATTTT.

J is TRBJ2-2 and V is TRBV29-1; D gene uncertain. The germline V and J ends were trimmed by 7 bases and 2 bases, with 8 bases remaining between them. The CDR3 totals 12 residues. From germline, CDR1 is SQVTM and CDR2 ANQGSEA. CDR3 loop: CSATLNTGELFF. The DNA for the CDR3 is TGCAGCGCTACCCTCAACACCGGGGAGCTGTTTTTT.

J is TRBJ1-5 and V is TRBV19; tentatively, D is TRBD1 (5 bases). The CDR3 is made up of 13 amino acids. The ends were cut back, 3 bases at V and 11 bases at J, with 14 bases in the middle. Germline V gene sequence: CDR1 LNHDA, CDR2 SQIVND (reference sequence). DNA for the CDR3: TGTGCCAGTAGTATTGGGGCGGACCCGTCCCAGCATTTT. Amino acids: CASSIGADPSQHF.

The sample holds many counts of this clonotype. The CDR3 DNA is TGTGCCAGCAGTTCTAGCGGGGGAACCTACGAGCAGTACTTC. As protein: CASSSSGGTYEQYF. The chain joins TRBV6-6 to TRBJ2-7; 10 nucleotides line up with TRBD2. Trimming at V came to 4 bases and at J to 2 bases, leaving 2 bases not matched to a gene. Germline CDR1 is MNHNY and CDR2 is SVGAGI (reference sequence). The CDR3 contains 14 residues.

This clonotype was picked up a small number of times. In nucleotides, the CDR3 is TGTGCCAGCAGTTATCTCAGCGACACCTACACAGATACGCAGTATTTT. It encodes CASSYLSDTYTDTQYF. The rearrangement joins TRBV6-6 to TRBJ2-3; D remains ambiguous. Germline-derived CDR1 and CDR2 are MNHNY and SVGAGI (reference sequence). Trimming took off 3 bases at V and 2 bases at J, with 15 bases between the two ends. This CDR3 is 16 amino acids long.

This clonotype was seen repeatedly, ten times or more. The chain combines TRBV10-3 with TRBJ2-4, with 8 bases aligning to TRBD1. The CDR3 has 15 amino acids. V was clipped by 7 bases and J by 7 bases; unmatched bases: 12. Germline CDR1 reads ENHRY; CDR2 reads SYGVKD. The CDR3 DNA sequence: TGTGCCATCAATATTAGGGACAGGCCCAGGAACATTCAGTACTTC. Translated, it gives CAINIRDRPRNIQYF.

In this sample, this clonotype turned up many times. The chain employs TRBV20-1 and TRBJ2-3; D possibly corresponds to TRBD2 (5 bases). Per the germline V gene, CDR1 is DFQATT and CDR2 is SNEGSKA (reference sequence). The CDR3 runs 12 residues. Between the trimmed V and J ends, which lost 3 bases and 6 bases, there was a span of 10 bases. The CDR3 sequence is CSASGVGDTQYF. CDR3 nucleotides: TGCAGTGCTAGCGGGGTTGGGGATACGCAGTATTTT.

The chain recombines TRBV7-9 with TRBJ2-2; TRBD1 matches 7 bases. Germline V lookup: CDR1 SEHNR, CDR2 FQNEAQ (reference sequence). CDR3 length equals 15 residues. V was clipped by 5 bases and J by 7 bases; unmatched bases: 10. CDR3 loop: CASSPTGATGGELFF. The CDR3 DNA follows: TGTGCCAGCAGCCCAACAGGGGCTACGGGCGGGGAGCTGTTTTTT. The whole variable domain, remainder taken from reference TRBV7-9 and TRBJ2-2, is DTGVSQNPRHKITKRGQNVTFRCDPISEHNRLYWYRQTLGQGPEFLTYFQNEAQLEKSRLLSDRFSAERPKGSFSTLEIQRTEQGDSAMYLCASSPTGATGGELFFGEGSRLTVL.

This clonotype was found many times. This chain links TRBV7-9 with TRBJ2-5; D gene unclear. The germline V and J ends were trimmed by 5 bases and 1 base, with 14 bases remaining between them. This CDR3 is 15 amino acids long. Germline values: CDR1 SEHNR, CDR2 FQNEAQ (reference sequence). The CDR3 coding sequence is TGTGCCAGCAGCCCCTTCGGTGACCCCCAAGAGACCCAGTACTTC. Translation: CASSPFGDPQETQYF.

This clonotype has a count of ten or more. V gene TRBV24-1 combines with J gene TRBJ2-1; TRBD1 matches at 8 bases. The CDR3 is 14 amino acids. Germline loops: CDR1 KGHDR, CDR2 SFDVKD. Germline trimming cut 8 bases from V and 4 bases from J; bases unmatched to any gene: 6. CDR3 DNA sequence: TGTGCCACCAATGGCGGACAGGGATACAATGAGCAGTTCTTC. It translates to CATNGGQGYNEQFF.

This chain joins TRBV20-1 and TRBJ2-7; 11 positions match TRBD2. In germline, CDR1 is DFQATT, CDR2 SNEGSKA (reference sequence). V was pared by 2 bases and J by 5 bases, with 20 bases of the junction left unmatched. The CDR3 has 19 amino acids. The chain's CDR3 is CSARSPVPSGGRSIDEQYF. The CDR3 DNA is TGCAGTGCTAGAAGTCCCGTCCCTAGCGGGGGGCGAAGCATCGACGAGCAGTACTTC.

This clonotype was recorded at least ten times. The chain employs TRBV24-1 and TRBJ2-2, with 11 nucleotides matching TRBD1. CDR1 KGHDR and CDR2 SFDVKD come from the germline V gene. The trim removed 7 bases at V and 4 bases at J, leaving 7 bases unmatched. This CDR3 has 16 residues. CDR3 coding DNA: TGTGCCACCAGAGACGCCGGGACAGGGGGCACCGGGGAGCTGTTTTTT. This codes for CATRDAGTGGTGELFF.

This clonotype was seen at least ten times. This chain connects TRBV30 to TRBJ1-4; D is ambiguous. Germline V gene lookup returns CDR1 GTSNPN and CDR2 SVGIG (reference sequence). This CDR3 is built from 14 residues. Trimming removed 0 bases from V and 2 bases from J, with 7 bases in between. CDR3 DNA sequence: TGTGCCTGGAGTGTACTTCGGACTAATGAAAAACTGTTTTTT. This codes for CAWSVLRTNEKLFF.

Here the CDR3 reads CASSQESLAGGFSTDTQYF. Written as DNA, the CDR3 is TGCGCCAGCAGCCAAGAAAGCCTAGCGGGGGGTTTTAGCACAGATACGCAGTATTTT. The chain couples TRBV4-1 to TRBJ2-3; 11 bases line up with TRBD2. The CDR3 is 19 residues long. V was pared by 0 bases and J by 0 bases, with 8 bases of the junction left unmatched. Germline assignment: CDR1 MGHRA and CDR2 YSYEKL.

This clonotype has at least ten counts. V usage is TRBV7-9 and J usage is TRBJ1-5, with 8 nucleotides matching TRBD1. Germline CDR1 SEHNR, CDR2 FQNEAQ (reference sequence). With V trimmed by 5 bases and J by 3 bases, 3 bases remained unmatched. The CDR3 consists of 14 residues. The CDR3 loop reads CASSGTGLNQPQHF. The CDR3 coding sequence is TGTGCCAGCAGCGGGACAGGCCTCAATCAGCCCCAGCATTTT.